Shown below are 24 T cell receptor beta chains from a single sample sequenced in a study of monozygotic twins with inflammatory bowel disease. Reanalyzing the 5' RACE reads, TCRdb keeps one entry per CDR3 protein, without DNA. The sample yields around 210,000 distinct CDR3 sequences, of which the top ten take up around 7.6%. Specimen: blood. The receptor set was obtained from a human donor with ulcerative colitis or Crohn's disease, or a healthy co-twin of an affected twin (not recorded which).

This chain uses TRBV7-2 with TRBJ2-1; checking the TCRdb D call of TRBD1 is not possible without DNA. CDR1 SGHTA and CDR2 FQGNSA come from the germline V gene. The CDR3 covers 17 residues. CDR3 amino acids: CASTITRGGRTYNEQFF.

V gene TRBV7-2 combines with J gene TRBJ2-7. The CDR3 covers 11 residues. Germline lookup yields CDR1 SGHTA and CDR2 FQGNSA. CDR3 sequence: CASSLHYEQYF.

The chain combines TRBV18 with TRBJ1-1. The CDR3 has 15 amino acids. Germline CDR1 reads KGHSH; CDR2 reads LQKENI. CDR3 in amino acids: CASSPRSNSNTEAFF.

The chain carries TRBV12-3 or TRBV12-4 and TRBJ2-3; TCRdb selects TRBD1, and the lack of DNA leaves this call unchecked. The CDR3 sequence is 17 residues long. The CDR3 here is CASSGRPTGGWPDTQYF.

The chain combines TRBV11-2 with TRBJ2-2; with no DNA, the TCRdb D assignment of TRBD2 cannot be verified. CDR3 length: 16 residues. CDR1 and CDR2 from the germline V gene are SGHAT and FQNNGV. CDR3 region: CASSFHWGLDTGELFF.

V and J are TRBV7-3 and TRBJ2-2; TCRdb designates TRBD2, a call that cannot be tested without DNA. This CDR3 has 15 residues. The germline CDR1 and CDR2 sequences are SGHTA and FQGTGA. The CDR3 sequence is CASSRGGENTGELFF.

The chain links TRBV7-3 to TRBJ2-3; TCRdb calls TRBD2, which cannot be checked without DNA. The CDR3 extends over 13 amino acids. Germline CDR1 is SGHTA and CDR2 is FQGTGA. CDR3 protein: CASSGGAADTQYF.

The chain links TRBV28 to TRBJ2-5; TCRdb indicates TRBD1, and absent DNA this call remains unverified. Looked up from germline, CDR1 is MDHEN and CDR2 is SYDVKM. CDR3 length: 15 residues. The CDR3 loop reads CASSSPRGLMETQYF.

This rearrangement joins TRBV4-2 to TRBJ1-2. Per the germline V gene, CDR1 is LGHNA and CDR2 is YNFKEQ. This CDR3 is 14 amino acids long. The CDR3 sequence is CASSQEEYDYGYTF.

The V and J genes are TRBV5-1 and TRBJ2-1; lacking DNA, the TRBD2 call made by TCRdb goes unchecked. The CDR3 spans 14 residues. The germline V gene encodes CDR1 SGHRS and CDR2 YFSETQ. Here the CDR3 reads CASSLGTSANEQFF. Full variable domain (remainder filled in from reference TRBV5-1 and TRBJ2-1): KAGVTQTPRYLIKTRGQQVTLSCSPISGHRSVSWYQQTPGQGLQFLFEYFSETQRNKGNFPGRFSGRQFSNSRSEMNVSTLELGDSALYLCASSLGTSANEQFFGPGTRLTVL.

The chain has TRBV6-2 or TRBV6-3 and TRBJ2-7; as DNA is missing, the TRBD2 call by TCRdb cannot be tested. The CDR3 extends over 14 amino acids. CDR1 and CDR2 (germline): MNHEY, SVGEGT. The CDR3 protein is CASSYSGSFYEQYF.

This rearrangement joins TRBV19 to TRBJ2-2; TCRdb outputs TRBD1, but without DNA this stays unchecked. The CDR3 is made up of 16 amino acids. CDR1 is LNHDA and CDR2 is SQIVND in the germline V gene (reference sequence). CDR3 amino acids: CASSPGTGFNTGELFF.

The rearrangement uses TRBV30 and TRBJ2-2; TCRdb lists TRBD1, though no DNA is available to test this call. Germline loops: CDR1 GTSNPN, CDR2 SVGIG (reference sequence). CDR3 length: 14 amino acids. Here the CDR3 reads CAWRKGVDTGELFF.

The V and J genes are TRBV15 and TRBJ2-6. In germline, CDR1 is LNHNV, CDR2 YYDKDF (reference sequence). The CDR3 has 14 amino acids. CDR3 protein: CATSRDVGANVLTF.

The chain links TRBV7-7 to TRBJ2-5; as DNA is missing, the TRBD2 call by TCRdb cannot be tested. CDR3 length: 15 amino acids. The V gene's germline CDR1 is SSHAT and CDR2 FNYEAQ (reference sequence). The CDR3 loop is CASSLGLVRKETQYF.

V usage is TRBV6-6 and J usage is TRBJ2-3; checking the TCRdb D call of TRBD2 is not possible without DNA. The CDR3 length is 14 residues. CDR1 and CDR2 (germline): MNHNY, SVGAGI (reference sequence). The CDR3 protein is CASTRQIYTDTQYF.

V gene TRBV4-1 combines with J gene TRBJ1-6. The CDR3 runs to 15 residues. Germline-derived CDR1 and CDR2 are MGHRA and YSYEKL. CDR3 sequence reads: CASSQDRQNNSPLHF.

The V call is TRBV12-3 or TRBV12-4, the J call TRBJ1-2. This CDR3 spans 13 amino acids. The CDR3 region is CASSGRGGYGYTF.

The chain uses TRBV20-1 and TRBJ2-7; TCRdb's D call of TRBD2 is untestable without DNA. The CDR3 runs to 15 residues. Germline loops: CDR1 DFQATT, CDR2 SNEGSKA (reference sequence). CDR3 protein: CSARDTAGSSYEQYF.

The V call is TRBV19, the J call TRBJ1-2; absent DNA, TCRdb's TRBD1 call cannot be checked. Germline CDR1 and CDR2: LNHDA and SQIVND (reference sequence). The CDR3 is 14 amino acids. CDR3 residues: CASSRGSSPYGYTF.

V and J are TRBV12-3 or TRBV12-4 and TRBJ2-7. The CDR3 runs 13 residues. The CDR3 is CASSPYADYEQYF.

The V and J genes are TRBV6-1 and TRBJ2-1. Germline V gives CDR1 MNHNS, CDR2 SASEGT. The CDR3 totals 12 residues. CDR3 residues: CASSDFANEQFF.

V usage is TRBV12-3 or TRBV12-4 and J usage is TRBJ1-4; without DNA, the TCRdb call of TRBD1 cannot be checked. This CDR3 has 14 residues. CDR3 sequence: CASSSQGVFEKLFF.

The chain employs TRBV6-1 and TRBJ1-2; there is no DNA to check the TCRdb D call of TRBD1. The CDR3 has 15 amino acids. Per germline, CDR1 MNHNS and CDR2 SASEGT. CDR3 in amino acids: CASSERQTPYYGYTF.